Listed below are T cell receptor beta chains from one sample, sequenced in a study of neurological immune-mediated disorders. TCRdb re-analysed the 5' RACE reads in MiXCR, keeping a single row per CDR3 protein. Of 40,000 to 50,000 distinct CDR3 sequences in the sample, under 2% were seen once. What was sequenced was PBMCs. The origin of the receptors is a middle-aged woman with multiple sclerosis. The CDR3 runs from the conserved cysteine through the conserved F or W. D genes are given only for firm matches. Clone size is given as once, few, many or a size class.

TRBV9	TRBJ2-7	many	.	TGTGCCAGCAGCGAGTCCCGGACAGCCCTAGCCTACGAGCAGTACTTC	CASSESRTALAYEQYF
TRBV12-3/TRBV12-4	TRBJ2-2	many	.	TGTGCCAGCAGCCTAAGAGGAGTGAACACCGGGGAGCTGTTTTTT	CASSLRGVNTGELFF
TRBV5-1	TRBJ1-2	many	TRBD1	TGCGCCAGCAGCTGGAAACAGGGGGCCTATGGCTACACCTTC	CASSWKQGAYGYTF
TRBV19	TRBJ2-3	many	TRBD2	TGTGCCAGTAGTATAGCCTCGGGGGGTAGCACAGATACGCAGTATTTT	CASSIASGGSTDTQYF
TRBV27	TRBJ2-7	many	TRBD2	TGTGCCAGCAGTCCCACCCTCGGGCGGGGGACCTACGAGCAGTACTTC	CASSPTLGRGTYEQYF
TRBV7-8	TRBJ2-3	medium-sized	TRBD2	TGTGCCAGCAGGCCCAACCCTAGCGGTACGCAGTATTTT	CASRPNPSGTQYF
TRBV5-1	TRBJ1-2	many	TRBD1	TGCGCCAGCCGCCGGACAGGGGACTATGGCTACACCTTC	CASRRTGDYGYTF
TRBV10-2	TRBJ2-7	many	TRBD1	TGCGCCAGCACCCTGACAGGGGCCAGCTACGAGCAGTACTTC	CASTLTGASYEQYF
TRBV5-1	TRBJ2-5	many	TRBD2	TGCGCCAGCAGCCCTCTTAGCGGGGGGCAAGAGACCCAGTACTTC	CASSPLSGGQETQYF
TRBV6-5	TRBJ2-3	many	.	TGTGCCAGTCGGCAGGGGGGCGGCACAGATACGCAGTATTTT	CASRQGGGTDTQYF
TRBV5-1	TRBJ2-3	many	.	TGCGCCAGCAGTTGGTCCACAAAAGATACGCAGTATTTT	CASSWSTKDTQYF
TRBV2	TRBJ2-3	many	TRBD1	TGTGCCAGCAGGGGGACAGTCACAGATACGCAGTATTTT	CASRGTVTDTQYF
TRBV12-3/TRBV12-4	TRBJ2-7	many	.	TGTGCCAGCAGTTTATACGGACGGTCTTACGAGCAGTACTTC	CASSLYGRSYEQYF